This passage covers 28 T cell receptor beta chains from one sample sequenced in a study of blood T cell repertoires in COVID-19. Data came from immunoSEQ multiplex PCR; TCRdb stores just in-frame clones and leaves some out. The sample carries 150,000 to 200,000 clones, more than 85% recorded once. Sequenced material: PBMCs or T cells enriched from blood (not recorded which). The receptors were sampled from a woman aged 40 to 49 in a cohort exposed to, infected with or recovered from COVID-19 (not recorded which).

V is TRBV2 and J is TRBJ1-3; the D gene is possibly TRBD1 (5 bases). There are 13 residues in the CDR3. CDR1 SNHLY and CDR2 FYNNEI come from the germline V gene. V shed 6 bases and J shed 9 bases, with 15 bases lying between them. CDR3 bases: TGTGCCAGCAGCCAGATTGGGGGGAGCACCATATATTTT. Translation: CASSQIGGSTIYF.

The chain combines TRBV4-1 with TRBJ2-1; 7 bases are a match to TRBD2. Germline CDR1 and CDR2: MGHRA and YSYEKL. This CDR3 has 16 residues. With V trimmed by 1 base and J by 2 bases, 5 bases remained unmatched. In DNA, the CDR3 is TGCGCCAGCAGCCAAGCCCCAGCGGGGACCTACAATGAGCAGTTCTTC. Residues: CASSQAPAGTYNEQFF.

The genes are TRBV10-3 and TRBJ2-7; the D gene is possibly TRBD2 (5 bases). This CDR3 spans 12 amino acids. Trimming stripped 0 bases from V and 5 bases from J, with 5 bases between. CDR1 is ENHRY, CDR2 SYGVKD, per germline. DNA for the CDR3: TGTGCCATCAGTGAGTCGGAGGACGAGCAGTACTTC. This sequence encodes CAISESEDEQYF.

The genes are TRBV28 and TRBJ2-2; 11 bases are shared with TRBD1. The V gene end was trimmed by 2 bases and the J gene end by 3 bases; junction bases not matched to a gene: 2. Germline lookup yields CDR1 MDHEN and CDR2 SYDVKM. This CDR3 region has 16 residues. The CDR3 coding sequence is TGTGCCAGCAGTTTAGTGGGACAGGGGGACACCGGGGAGCTGTTTTTT. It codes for CASSLVGQGDTGELFF.

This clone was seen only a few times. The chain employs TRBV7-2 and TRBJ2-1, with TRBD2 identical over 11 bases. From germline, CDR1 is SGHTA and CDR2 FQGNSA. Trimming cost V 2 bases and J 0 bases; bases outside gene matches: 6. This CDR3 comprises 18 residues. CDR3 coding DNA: TGTGCCAGCAGCTTATTAGCGGGAGGGCGGAGCTCCTACAATGAGCAGTTCTTC. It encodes CASSLLAGGRSSYNEQFF.

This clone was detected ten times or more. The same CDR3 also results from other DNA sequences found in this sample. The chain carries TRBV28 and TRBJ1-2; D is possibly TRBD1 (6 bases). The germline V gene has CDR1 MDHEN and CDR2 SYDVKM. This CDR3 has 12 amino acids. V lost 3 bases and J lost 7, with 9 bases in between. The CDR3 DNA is TGTGCCAGCAGTTTTGGGGGCTCTGGCTACACCTTC. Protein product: CASSFGGSGYTF.

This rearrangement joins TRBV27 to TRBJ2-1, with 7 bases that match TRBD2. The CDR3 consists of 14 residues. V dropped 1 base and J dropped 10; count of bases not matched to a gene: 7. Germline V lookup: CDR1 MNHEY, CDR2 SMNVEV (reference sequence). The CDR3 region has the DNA TGTGCCAGCAGTTTATTTCGGAGCGGGGCCGAGCAGTTCTTC. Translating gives CASSLFRSGAEQFF.

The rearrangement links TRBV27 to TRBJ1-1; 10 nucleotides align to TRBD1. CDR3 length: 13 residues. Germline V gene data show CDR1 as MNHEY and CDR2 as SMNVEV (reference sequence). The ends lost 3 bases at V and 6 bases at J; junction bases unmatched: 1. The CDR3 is CASSFGQGAEAFF. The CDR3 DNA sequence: TGTGCCAGCAGTTTTGGACAGGGGGCTGAAGCTTTCTTT.

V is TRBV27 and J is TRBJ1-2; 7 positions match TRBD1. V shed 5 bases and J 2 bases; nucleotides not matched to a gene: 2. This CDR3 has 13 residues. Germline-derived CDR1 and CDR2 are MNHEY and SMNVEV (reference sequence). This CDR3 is CASSVGQNYGYTF. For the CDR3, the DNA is TGTGCCAGCAGTGTGGGACAGAACTATGGCTACACCTTC.

CDR3 DNA sequence: TGTGCCACCAGTGACCCGTGGACTAGCGGTCGACAAGAGACCCAGTACTTC. This codes for CATSDPWTSGRQETQYF. The chain uses TRBV24-1 and TRBJ2-5, with TRBD2 matching 10 bases. The V gene end was trimmed by 4 bases and the J gene end by 2 bases; junction bases not matched to a gene: 9. The CDR3 sequence is 17 residues long. Per the germline V gene, CDR1 is KGHDR and CDR2 is SFDVKD.

As DNA, the CDR3 is TGCGCCAGCAGCCCCTGGTATAGCGGGACGGCAGATACGCAGTATTTT. Translation gives CASSPWYSGTADTQYF. The genes are TRBV4-3 and TRBJ2-3; 8 nucleotides match TRBD2. CDR3 size: 16 residues. J gave up 4 bases and V 4 bases, and 10 bases lay outside the gene matches. CDR1 is LGHNA and CDR2 is YSLEER in the germline V gene.

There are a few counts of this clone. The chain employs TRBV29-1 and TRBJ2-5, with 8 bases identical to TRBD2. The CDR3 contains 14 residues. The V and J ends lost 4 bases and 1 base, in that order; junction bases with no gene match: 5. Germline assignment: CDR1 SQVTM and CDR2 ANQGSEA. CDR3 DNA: TGCAGCGTTGGGATCGCGGGGGGCCAAGAGACCCAGTACTTC. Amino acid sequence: CSVGIAGGQETQYF.

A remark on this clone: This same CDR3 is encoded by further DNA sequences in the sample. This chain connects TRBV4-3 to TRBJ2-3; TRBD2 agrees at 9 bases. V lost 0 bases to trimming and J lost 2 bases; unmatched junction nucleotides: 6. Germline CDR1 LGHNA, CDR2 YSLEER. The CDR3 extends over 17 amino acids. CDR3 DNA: TGCGCCAGCAGCCAAGATCGCCTAGCGGGAACCACAGATACGCAGTATTTT. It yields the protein CASSQDRLAGTTDTQYF.

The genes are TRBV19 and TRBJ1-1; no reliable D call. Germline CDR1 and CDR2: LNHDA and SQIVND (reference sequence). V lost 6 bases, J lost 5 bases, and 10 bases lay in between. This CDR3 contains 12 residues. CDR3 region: CASRGYYTEAFF. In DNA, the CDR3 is TGTGCCAGTAGGGGTTACTATACTGAAGCTTTCTTT.

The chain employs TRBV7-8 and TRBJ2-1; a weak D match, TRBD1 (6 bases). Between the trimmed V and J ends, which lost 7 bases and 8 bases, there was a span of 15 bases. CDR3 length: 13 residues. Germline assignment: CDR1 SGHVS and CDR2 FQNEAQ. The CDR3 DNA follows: TGTGCCAGCACGTCACAGGGTTGGGATGAGCAGTTCTTC. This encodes CASTSQGWDEQFF.

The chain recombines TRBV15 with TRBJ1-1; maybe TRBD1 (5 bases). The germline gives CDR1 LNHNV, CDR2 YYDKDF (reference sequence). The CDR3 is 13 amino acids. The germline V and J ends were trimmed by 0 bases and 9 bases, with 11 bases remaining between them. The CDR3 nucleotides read TGTGCCACCAGCAGAGATAGGGCGGGGCAAGCTTTCTTT. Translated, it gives CATSRDRAGQAFF. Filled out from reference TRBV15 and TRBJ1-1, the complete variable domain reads DAMVIQNPRYQVTQFGKPVTLSCSQTLNHNVMYWYQQKSSQAPKLLFHYYDKDFNNEADTPDNFQSRRPNTSFCFLDIRSPGLGDTAMYLCATSRDRAGQAFFGQGTRLTVV.

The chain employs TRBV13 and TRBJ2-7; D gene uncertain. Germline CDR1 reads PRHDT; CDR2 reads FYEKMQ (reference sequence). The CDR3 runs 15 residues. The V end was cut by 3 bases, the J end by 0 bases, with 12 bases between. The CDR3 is CASSFGATSSYEQYF. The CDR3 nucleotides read TGTGCCAGCAGCTTTGGAGCCACCTCCTCCTACGAGCAGTACTTC.

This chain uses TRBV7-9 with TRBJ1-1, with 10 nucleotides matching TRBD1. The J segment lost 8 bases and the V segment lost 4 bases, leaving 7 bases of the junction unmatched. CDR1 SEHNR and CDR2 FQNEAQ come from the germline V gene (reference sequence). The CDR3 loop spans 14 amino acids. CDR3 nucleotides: TGTGCCAGCAGCTGGGACAGGGGAGGCTGGGAAGCTTTCTTT. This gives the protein CASSWDRGGWEAFF.

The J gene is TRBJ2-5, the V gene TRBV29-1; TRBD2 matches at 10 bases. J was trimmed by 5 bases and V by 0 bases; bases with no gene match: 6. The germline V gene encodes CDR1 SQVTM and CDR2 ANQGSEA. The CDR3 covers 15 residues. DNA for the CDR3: TGCAGCGTTGAAGATTTTAGCGGGAGGAGGGAGACCCAGTACTTC. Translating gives CSVEDFSGRRETQYF.

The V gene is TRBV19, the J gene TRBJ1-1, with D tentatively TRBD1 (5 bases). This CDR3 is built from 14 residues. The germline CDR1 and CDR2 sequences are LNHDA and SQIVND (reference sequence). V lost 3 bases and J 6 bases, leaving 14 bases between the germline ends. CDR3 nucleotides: TGTGCCAGTAGTATGGCCCAGGGAGGGGCTGAAGCTTTCTTT. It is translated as CASSMAQGGAEAFF.

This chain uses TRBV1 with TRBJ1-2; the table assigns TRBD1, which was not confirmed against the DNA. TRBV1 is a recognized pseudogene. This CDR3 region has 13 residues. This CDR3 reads CTSSLGTGYGYTF. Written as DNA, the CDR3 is TGCACCAGCAGCCTCGGGACAGGCTATGGCTACACCTTC.

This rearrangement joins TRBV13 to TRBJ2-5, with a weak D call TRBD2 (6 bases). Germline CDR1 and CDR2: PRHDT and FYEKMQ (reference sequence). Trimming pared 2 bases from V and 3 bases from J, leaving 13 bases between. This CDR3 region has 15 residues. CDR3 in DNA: TGTGCCAGCAGCTTACTCCTAGGAGGGGAAGAGACCCAGTACTTC. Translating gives CASSLLLGGEETQYF.

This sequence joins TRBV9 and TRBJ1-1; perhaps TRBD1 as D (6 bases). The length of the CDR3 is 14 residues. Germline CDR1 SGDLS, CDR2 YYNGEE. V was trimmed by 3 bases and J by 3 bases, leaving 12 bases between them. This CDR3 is CASSDRGGDTEAFF. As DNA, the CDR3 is TGTGCCAGCAGCGATAGGGGGGGCGACACTGAAGCTTTCTTT.

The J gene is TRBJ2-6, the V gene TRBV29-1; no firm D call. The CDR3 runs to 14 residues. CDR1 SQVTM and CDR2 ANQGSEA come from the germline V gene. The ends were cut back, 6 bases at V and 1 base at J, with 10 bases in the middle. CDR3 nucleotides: TGCAGCGTGGCCGGGTTTTCTGGGGCCAACGTCCTGACTTTC. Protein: CSVAGFSGANVLTF.

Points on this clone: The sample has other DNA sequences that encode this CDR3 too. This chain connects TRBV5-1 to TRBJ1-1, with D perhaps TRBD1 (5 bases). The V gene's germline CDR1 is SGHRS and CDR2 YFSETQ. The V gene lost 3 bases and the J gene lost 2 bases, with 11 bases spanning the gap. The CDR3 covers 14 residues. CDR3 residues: CASSSGRGNTEAFF. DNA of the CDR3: TGCGCCAGCAGCTCAGGGCGCGGTAACACTGAAGCTTTCTTT.

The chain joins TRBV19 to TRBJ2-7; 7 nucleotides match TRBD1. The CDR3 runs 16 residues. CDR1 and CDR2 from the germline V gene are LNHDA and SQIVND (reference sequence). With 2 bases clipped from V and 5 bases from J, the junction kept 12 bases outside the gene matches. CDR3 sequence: CASSIRGDRELNEQYF. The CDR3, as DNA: TGTGCCAGTAGTATAAGAGGCGACAGGGAATTGAACGAGCAGTACTTC.

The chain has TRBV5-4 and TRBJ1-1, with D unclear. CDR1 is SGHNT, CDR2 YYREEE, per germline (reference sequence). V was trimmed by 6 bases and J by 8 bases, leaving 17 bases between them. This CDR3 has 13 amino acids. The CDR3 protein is CASNQVPWAEAFF. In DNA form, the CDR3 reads TGTGCCAGCAACCAAGTTCCCTGGGCCGAAGCTTTCTTT.

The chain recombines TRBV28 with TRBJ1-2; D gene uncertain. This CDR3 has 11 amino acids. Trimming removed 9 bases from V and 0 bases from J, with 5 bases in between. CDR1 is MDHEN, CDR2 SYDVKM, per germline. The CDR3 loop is CASLANYGYTF. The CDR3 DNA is TGTGCCAGTCTAGCTAACTATGGCTACACCTTC.